This T cell receptor (beta chain) comes out of a study of blood T cell repertoires in COVID-19. Study background: Material from acute and convalescent COVID-19 was sourced from the United States, Italy and Spain. Nucleic acid was either cDNA or gDNA, and it came from T cells, B-cell-depleted T cells, or PBMCs.

Libraries were prepared by immunoSEQ multiplex PCR; TCRdb keeps only in-frame clonotypes and omits some of them. Among hundreds of thousands of clones, more than 75% were seen once, and the ten largest hold roughly 2%. In Cohort 3, a recovered donor had either two negative PCRs, clearance, or symptom resolution. Trimming left V 0 bases short and J 9 bases short, with 15 bases between. The CDR3 has 14 residues. CDR1 and CDR2 from the germline V gene are SQVTM and ANQGSEA. This TCR was sampled from a woman aged 50 to 65 who had recovered from COVID-19. The chain joins TRBV29-1 to TRBJ2-1, with D possibly TRBD1 on 5 matching bases. The sample comprised PBMCs or T cells enriched from blood (not recorded which). The DNA for the CDR3 is TGCAGCGTTGAAGAGATGGGTGTAAGGGGTGAGCAGTTCTTC. Its translation is CSVEEMGVRGEQFF.